The present entry profiles one TCR beta chain with its context. The antigen remains unidentified. The germline V gene encodes CDR1 MGHRA and CDR2 YSYEKL. V dropped 0 bases and J dropped 7 bases, with 19 bases sitting between them. The CDR3 spans 16 residues. The data were obtained in a study of blood T cells in healthy people across ages. Sample-barcoded 5' priming and a J-beta primer mix drove a second PCR of 7 to 11 cycles. Per sample, CDR3-containing paired-end reads numbered at least 2.5 million. TCRdb re-called the 5' RACE reads through MiXCR, storing one row per CDR3 protein. Here the sample spans hundreds of thousands of distinct CDR3 sequences, roughly 52% being singletons. Study outcomes and limitations: The long-lived group displayed more naive CD4+ cells, plus higher diversity, than the aged donors did.

The clonotype comes from a man aged 25 to 45 in good health. This chain connects TRBV4-1 to TRBJ2-7, with D perhaps matching TRBD1 or TRBD2 (5 bases each). The sample was blood. This chain's CDR3 is CASSQDRTGGKDEQYF. Written as DNA, the CDR3 is TGCGCCAGCAGCCAAGATCGAACTGGGGGAAAGGATGAGCAGTACTTC.